The 4 T cell receptor beta chains below all came from one sample that was sequenced in a study of cytomegalovirus exposure and HLA in healthy donors (dated 2017 in TCRdb). Libraries came from the immunoSEQ multiplex PCR assay. For the multiplex PCR, a mixture combining 60 forward primers for TCR Vbeta segments and 13 reverse primers for TCR Jbeta segments was used. TCRdb provides this immuneACCESS table in a form limited to in-frame rearrangements. Some clones are lacking; in checked studies, under half of them reflect an unresolved V gene, and why the rest are absent is not known. The sample contains 200,000 to 250,000 clones, roughly 80% of them found a single time. The leading ten clones occupy about 1.4% of the sample. Sequenced input: PBMCs. The receptor set was obtained from a girl under 18 in good health and CMV-seronegative.

The CDR3 loop reads CASSQGLAGGIQETQYF. As DNA, the CDR3 is TGCGCCAGCAGCCAAGGGCTAGCGGGAGGTATTCAAGAGACCCAGTACTTC. The chain couples TRBV4-1 to TRBJ2-5; 11 positions agree with TRBD2. Germline V gene data show CDR1 as MGHRA and CDR2 as YSYEKL. With 1 base clipped from V and 2 bases from J, the junction kept 6 bases outside the gene matches. The CDR3 is 17 amino acids.

The rearrangement joins TRBV5-6 to TRBJ2-7; TRBD2 might be the D (6 bases). There are 16 residues in the CDR3. The V end lost 5 bases, the J end lost 9 bases, and 27 bases lay between the germline ends. Germline CDR1 and CDR2: SGHDT and YYEEEE. This CDR3 is CASRRGSNRSLRGQYF. CDR3 DNA: TGTGCCAGCAGACGGGGGTCCAATCGGTCGTTACGAGGGCAGTACTTC.

This clone has more than one count but fewer than ten. V is TRBV7-9 and J is TRBJ1-1; D not certain. Trimming removed 1 base from V and 8 bases from J, with 8 bases in between. Germline CDR1 is SEHNR and CDR2 is FQNEAQ (reference sequence). The CDR3 runs to 12 residues. The CDR3 protein is CASSLEAVEAFF. The CDR3 nucleotides are TGTGCCAGCAGCTTAGAAGCGGTGGAAGCTTTCTTT.

The chain joins TRBV5-8 to TRBJ2-5, with D unresolved. From germline, CDR1 is SGHTS and CDR2 YDEGEE. This CDR3 has 14 residues. V lost 1 base and J lost 7, with 14 bases in between. The CDR3 DNA follows: TGTGCCAGCAGCTTGTTCCGCGATGTTGGGACCCAGTACTTC. The encoded protein is CASSLFRDVGTQYF.